This T cell receptor beta chain comes out of a study of T-cell reconstitution after alpha-beta-depleted transplantation in children. For TCRbeta, the library was prepared with unique molecular identifiers. TCRdb re-called the PCR reads with MiXCR, one entry per CDR3 protein. In the table there are 200,000 to 250,000 distinct CDR3 sequences, 7.5% to 9.5% of which are singletons. There are a few counts of this clonotype. Its target is not known. General observations from the study: In some patients, recipient T cells and intrathymic progenitors surviving conditioning explained high day-60 diversity. Most T-cell counts and diversity one year after the transplant came from T cells that were newly produced.

Trimming pared 0 bases from V and 0 bases from J, leaving 7 bases between. Looked up from germline, CDR1 is SGHRS and CDR2 is YFSETQ. This CDR3 spans 14 amino acids. The receptor was derived from a male patient aged 2 to 10 who had a stem cell transplant for acute myeloid leukemia, so the T cells may come from the graft donor. The J gene is TRBJ2-7, the V gene TRBV5-1, with unresolved D. Sequences were derived from PBMCs, mostly from graft donor cells, sampled 360 days after TCRalphabeta/CD19-depleted stem cell transplant. CDR3 in DNA: TGCGCCAGCAGCTTGGGACCGGACTCCTACGAGCAGTACTTC. As protein: CASSLGPDSYEQYF.